The next 26 T cell receptor beta chains were all read from a single sample in a study of T cells in Graves' hyperthyroidism and ophthalmopathy (dated by TCRdb to the late 2010s). Library preparation was by multiplex PCR. Sequencing relied on an Illumina HiSeq 2000. TCR beta CDR3 regions were amplified from RNA transcripts. For the first round of RT-PCR on the TCR CDR3, the HTBI primer set was used together with the Qiagen OneStep RT-PCR kit. In TCRdb, the public reads were trimmed at Q25 with fastp and aligned with MiXCR, with productive beta chains retained. Merged by CDR3 protein, the rows form single entries marked with the most common genes and DNA. Counted in this sample were fewer than 650,000 distinct CDR3 sequences; over 12% of them appeared once. 4.3% of the sample is held by the ten biggest clonotypes. The sample was blood. Every receptor here comes from a woman between 40 and 55 years old with Graves' ophthalmopathy.

The table lists this clonotype with many counts. V usage is TRBV6-2 or TRBV6-3 and J usage is TRBJ1-1, with D maybe TRBD1 (5 bases). Germline CDR1 and CDR2: MNHEY and SVGEGT. This CDR3 contains 16 residues. V lost 6 bases and J lost 3, with 20 bases in between. The CDR3 DNA sequence: TGTGCCAGCAGCTCCGGACTGGGGCCACGTTACACTGAAGCTTTCTTT. Protein: CASSSGLGPRYTEAFF.

This clonotype was recorded many times. V usage is TRBV11-1 and J usage is TRBJ1-2; D ambiguous. The CDR3 loop spans 13 amino acids. Germline CDR1 SGHAT, CDR2 FQDESV (reference sequence). Trimming removed 5 bases at V and 3 bases at J, with 10 bases between. CDR3 loop: CASSLFGDYGYTF. CDR3 nucleotide sequence: TGTGCCAGCAGCCTGTTTGGGGACTATGGCTACACCTTC.

The V call is TRBV20-1, the J call TRBJ2-5; a weak D match, TRBD1 (6 bases). This CDR3 region has 14 residues. Per the germline V gene, CDR1 is DFQATT and CDR2 is SNEGSKA (reference sequence). Trimming cost V 4 bases and J 3 bases, with 15 bases left between them. CDR3 coding DNA: TGCAGTGCTATCGGGACATCGGGTGAAGAGACCCAGTACTTC. Protein sequence: CSAIGTSGEETQYF.

The rearrangement links TRBV6-1 to TRBJ2-7, with D perhaps matching TRBD1 (6 bases). The CDR3 covers 12 residues. Germline lookup yields CDR1 MNHNS and CDR2 SASEGT. V lost 4 bases and J 9 bases, leaving 13 bases between the germline ends. The CDR3 reads CASSVDRLGQYF. CDR3 bases: TGTGCCAGCAGTGTCGACAGGCTGGGGCAGTACTTC.

This clonotype was counted ten times or more. The V and J genes are TRBV30 and TRBJ2-7; D gene unclear. The CDR3 runs 11 residues. Looked up from germline, CDR1 is GTSNPN and CDR2 is SVGIG (reference sequence). V lost 5 bases to trimming and J lost 2 bases, with 7 bases between them. The chain's CDR3 is CAWASPYEQYF. The DNA for the CDR3 is TGTGCCTGGGCCTCTCCCTACGAGCAGTACTTC.

This clonotype was counted many times. The chain carries TRBV7-9 and TRBJ2-5; D perhaps matches TRBD1 (5 bases). Looked up from germline, CDR1 is SEHNR and CDR2 is FQNEAQ (reference sequence). Trimming left V 5 bases short and J 5 bases short, with 15 bases between. The CDR3 sequence is 14 residues long. As DNA, the CDR3 is TGTGCCAGCAGCCACGGTCAAAGGGGCGAGACCCAGTACTTC. Amino acids: CASSHGQRGETQYF.

The chain uses TRBV4-1 and TRBJ1-1; D is possibly TRBD1 (6 bases). The germline gives CDR1 MGHRA, CDR2 YSYEKL. The CDR3 is 15 residues long. Trimming took off 1 base at V and 1 base at J, with 10 bases between the two ends. The CDR3 DNA follows: TGCGCCAGCAGCCAAGTTGGCAGGGGGAACACTGAAGCTTTCTTT. Its protein product is CASSQVGRGNTEAFF.

This clonotype was seen more than once but under ten times. The rearrangement links TRBV11-2 to TRBJ2-7; D remains unclear. The CDR3 consists of 14 residues. The V and J ends lost 5 bases and 2 bases respectively, with 13 bases between them. Germline V gene sequence: CDR1 SGHAT, CDR2 FQNNGV. This CDR3 is CASSREAGTYEQYF. CDR3 nucleotides: TGTGCCAGCAGCCGAGAGGCAGGTACCTACGAGCAGTACTTC.

In this sample, this clonotype turned up many times. The V call is TRBV5-1, the J call TRBJ2-7, with a weak D call TRBD2 (5 bases). Germline assignment: CDR1 SGHRS and CDR2 YFSETQ. CDR3 size: 13 residues. Trimming removed 7 bases at V and 3 bases at J, with 14 bases between. CDR3 protein: CASGLAAGYEQYF. The DNA for the CDR3 is TGCGCCAGCGGACTTGCGGCGGGCTACGAGCAGTACTTC.

V usage is TRBV11-2 and J usage is TRBJ1-5, with 10 positions matching TRBD1. The germline V gene encodes CDR1 SGHAT and CDR2 FQNNGV. V shed 5 bases and J 6 bases; nucleotides not matched to a gene: 10. CDR3 length: 16 residues. The CDR3 nucleotides read TGTGCCAGCAGCCCGTCGGGACAGGGGAATAGTCAGCCCCAGCATTTT. Translation gives CASSPSGQGNSQPQHF.

This clonotype was recorded once. The chain is built from TRBV20-1 and TRBJ2-7; the match to TRBD2 covers 10 bases. Trimming took 0 bases from V and 5 from J; bases not matched to a gene: 4. The CDR3 sequence is 14 residues long. From germline, CDR1 is DFQATT and CDR2 SNEGSKA (reference sequence). The CDR3 sequence is CSARESGRGNEQYF. The CDR3 nucleotides read TGCAGTGCTAGAGAGAGCGGGAGGGGCAACGAGCAGTACTTC.

V usage is TRBV29-1 and J usage is TRBJ1-1, with 9 positions matching TRBD1. The CDR3 is made up of 12 amino acids. V was pared by 6 bases and J by 5 bases, with 4 bases of the junction left unmatched. CDR1 and CDR2 from the germline V gene are SQVTM and ANQGSEA. The CDR3 region has the DNA TGCAGCGTGGGGACAGGGTATACTGAAGCTTTCTTT. It specifies CSVGTGYTEAFF.

Ten or more counts support this clonotype. The chain joins TRBV28 to TRBJ1-1; TRBD1 agrees at 8 bases. The CDR3 spans 12 residues. V shed 5 bases, J shed 10 bases, and the junction held 6 bases outside the gene matches. From germline, CDR1 is MDHEN and CDR2 SYDVKM. In DNA, the CDR3 is TGTGCCAGCAGTCGCCGACAGGGGCGAGCTTTCTTT. This codes for CASSRRQGRAFF.

This rearrangement joins TRBV5-1 to TRBJ2-5; 10 bases map to TRBD1. The germline V gene encodes CDR1 SGHRS and CDR2 YFSETQ. Losses at the gene ends were 3 bases for V and 5 bases for J; bases not matched to a gene: 7. The CDR3 sequence is 15 residues long. This chain's CDR3 is CASSSGTGEGETQYF. CDR3 nucleotides: TGCGCCAGCAGCTCCGGGACAGGGGAGGGGGAGACCCAGTACTTC.

This clonotype appeared many times. This chain uses TRBV12-3 or TRBV12-4 with TRBJ1-3, with 8 nucleotides matching TRBD1. The CDR3 sequence is 15 residues long. Unmatched junction bases numbered 10, after V lost 8 bases and J lost 4 bases. CDR3 amino acids: CASSHSGGPGNTIYF. The CDR3 DNA sequence: TGTGCCAGCTCCCATTCAGGGGGCCCCGGAAACACCATATATTTT.

In its sample, this clonotype was seen many times. This chain uses TRBV12-3 or TRBV12-4 with TRBJ2-5; D is perhaps TRBD1 or TRBD2 (6 bases each). The CDR3 is 15 residues long. Trimming pared 7 bases from V and 4 bases from J, leaving 19 bases between. The CDR3 DNA is TGTGCCAGCACCACCTCAGGGGCGGGAATAGAGACCCAGTACTTC. It codes for CASTTSGAGIETQYF.

This clonotype showed up many times. The chain combines TRBV19 with TRBJ2-7; 11 bases are a match to TRBD2. The length of the CDR3 is 15 residues. J gave up 6 bases and V 6 bases, and 10 bases lay outside the gene matches. CDR1 LNHDA and CDR2 SQIVND come from the germline V gene (reference sequence). DNA of the CDR3: TGTGCCAGTAGCACTCTAGCGGGAGGAGAATCCGAGCAGTACTTC. It is translated as CASSTLAGGESEQYF. The whole variable domain, filled in from reference TRBV19 and TRBJ2-7, reads DGGITQSPKYLFRKEGQNVTLSCEQNLNHDAMYWYRQDPGQGLRLIYYSQIVNDFQKGDIAEGYSVSREKKESFPLTVTSAQKNPTAFYLCASSTLAGGESEQYFGPGTRLTVT.

As concerns this clonotype: This could be a read error, since a much larger clone is one nucleotide away. The chain uses TRBV6-2 or TRBV6-3 and TRBJ2-2; 9 bases are shared with TRBD1. The CDR3 has 13 residues. With V trimmed by 6 bases and J by 7 bases, 3 bases remained unmatched. Germline lookup yields CDR1 MNHEY and CDR2 SVGEGT. The CDR3 sequence: CASRGTGFGELFF. The CDR3 DNA sequence: TGTGCCAGCAGAGGGACAGGGTTCGGGGAGCTGTTTTTT.

In DNA, the CDR3 is TGTGCCAGCAGCCAAGATGAGGTAGCGAACACCGGGGAGCTGTTTTTT. It is translated as CASSQDEVANTGELFF. The chain carries TRBV3-1 and TRBJ2-2; D gene unclear. V shed 0 bases and J shed 0 bases, with 8 bases lying between them. Germline V gene lookup returns CDR1 LGHDT and CDR2 YNNKEL (reference sequence). The CDR3 is 16 residues long.

This clonotype occurred many times. This rearrangement joins TRBV28 to TRBJ2-7, with 14 bases fitting TRBD2. The germline V gene has CDR1 MDHEN and CDR2 SYDVKM. This CDR3 is built from 16 residues. V shed 5 bases and J 6 bases; nucleotides not matched to a gene: 9. The CDR3 DNA follows: TGTGCCAGCAGTCCCACACGACTAGCGGGAGGGCCCGAGCAGTACTTC. Protein sequence: CASSPTRLAGGPEQYF.

The chain has TRBV29-1 and TRBJ1-2; D is perhaps TRBD1 (6 bases). The CDR3 totals 13 residues. Trimming removed 6 bases from V and 3 bases from J, with 14 bases in between. Germline assignment: CDR1 SQVTM and CDR2 ANQGSEA. The CDR3 nucleotides read TGCAGCGTCGTCAGGGACAAACACTATGGCTACACCTTC. Its protein is CSVVRDKHYGYTF. The full variable domain, with the rest looked up from reference TRBV29-1 and TRBJ1-2, is SAVISQKPSRDICQRGTSLTIQCQVDSQVTMMFWYRQQPGQSLTLIATANQGSEATYESGFVIDKFPISRPNLTFSTLTVSNMSPEDSSIYLCSVVRDKHYGYTFGSGTRLTVV.

The chain has TRBV19 and TRBJ2-7; TRBD2 matches at 8 bases. This CDR3 has 15 amino acids. From germline, CDR1 is LNHDA and CDR2 SQIVND (reference sequence). Trimming took 1 base from V and 2 from J; bases not matched to a gene: 4. The DNA for the CDR3 is TGTGCCAGTAGTATAGGAGCGGGAGCCACCTACGAGCAGTACTTC. It is translated as CASSIGAGATYEQYF.

This clonotype was recorded a few times. The V call is TRBV19, the J call TRBJ1-5, with D possibly being TRBD1 (6 bases). Trimming removed 5 bases from V and 7 bases from J, with 21 bases in between. This CDR3 has 16 residues. Germline V gene data show CDR1 as LNHDA and CDR2 as SQIVND (reference sequence). The CDR3 nucleotides are TGTGCCAGTAGTGTAGCAGGCCGACAGGTAGGGCAGCCCCAGCATTTT. Translating it yields CASSVAGRQVGQPQHF.

This clonotype was seen ten or more times. The J gene is TRBJ2-5, the V gene TRBV7-2; TRBD2 agrees at 11 bases. Germline V CDR1 and CDR2: SGHTA, FQGNSA. CDR3 size: 16 residues. Trimming took 7 bases from V and 4 from J; bases not matched to a gene: 11. The CDR3 loop is CASTFTSGSWVETQYF. CDR3 nucleotide sequence: TGTGCCAGCACCTTTACTAGCGGGAGTTGGGTAGAGACCCAGTACTTC.

This clonotype has more than one count but fewer than ten. V and J are TRBV4-3 and TRBJ2-7; weak D call: TRBD2 (6 bases). V lost 0 bases and J 2 bases, leaving 11 bases between the germline ends. The CDR3 is 15 amino acids. Germline assignment: CDR1 LGHNA and CDR2 YSLEER. CDR3 DNA sequence: TGCGCCAGCAGCCAAGATAAGTGGGAGGCCTACGAGCAGTACTTC. Its translation is CASSQDKWEAYEQYF.

This clonotype was seen only a few times. The chain employs TRBV6-1 and TRBJ1-1; maybe TRBD1 (5 bases). This CDR3 has 17 residues. CDR1 is MNHNS and CDR2 is SASEGT in the germline V gene. Deletions cut 6 bases from V and 1 base from J, with 21 bases between. This chain's CDR3 is CASRPDRTGVKNTEAFF. In nucleotides, the CDR3 is TGTGCCAGCAGGCCGGATCGTACGGGGGTAAAGAACACTGAAGCTTTCTTT.